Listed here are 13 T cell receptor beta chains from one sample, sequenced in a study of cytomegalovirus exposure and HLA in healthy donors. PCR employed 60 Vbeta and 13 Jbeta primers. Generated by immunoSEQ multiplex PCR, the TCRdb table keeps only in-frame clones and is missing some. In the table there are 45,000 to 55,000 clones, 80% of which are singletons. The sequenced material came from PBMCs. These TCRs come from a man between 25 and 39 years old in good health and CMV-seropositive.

CDR3 in amino acids: CESGPGRQGHYGYTF. As DNA, the CDR3 is TGTGAGAGTGGTCCCGGTAGACAGGGGCACTATGGCTACACCTTC. The chain employs TRBV5-5 and TRBJ1-2, with TRBD1 matching over 8 bases. The CDR3 loop spans 15 amino acids. CDR1 and CDR2 from the germline V gene are SGHKS and YYEKEE (reference sequence).

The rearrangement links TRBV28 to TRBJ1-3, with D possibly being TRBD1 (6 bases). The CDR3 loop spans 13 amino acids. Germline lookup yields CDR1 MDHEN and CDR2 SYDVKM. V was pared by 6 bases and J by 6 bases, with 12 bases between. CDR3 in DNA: TGTGCCAGCAGCGACAGGCAGTTAAACACCATATATTTT. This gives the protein CASSDRQLNTIYF.

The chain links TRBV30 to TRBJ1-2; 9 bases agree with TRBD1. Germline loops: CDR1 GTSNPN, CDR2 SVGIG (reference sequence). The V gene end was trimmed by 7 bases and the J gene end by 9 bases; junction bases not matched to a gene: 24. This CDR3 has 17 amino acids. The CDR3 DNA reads TGTGCCTCCCTAGAAGGGACAGGGTTTTCGACGCCACGCCGCTACACCTTC. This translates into CASLEGTGFSTPRRYTF.

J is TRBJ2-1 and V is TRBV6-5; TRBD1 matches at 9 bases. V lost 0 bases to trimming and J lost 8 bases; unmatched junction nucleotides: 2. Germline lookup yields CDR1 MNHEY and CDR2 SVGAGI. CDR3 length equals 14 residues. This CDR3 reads CASSYSWDRDEQFF. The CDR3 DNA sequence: TGTGCCAGCAGTTACTCATGGGACAGGGATGAGCAGTTCTTC.

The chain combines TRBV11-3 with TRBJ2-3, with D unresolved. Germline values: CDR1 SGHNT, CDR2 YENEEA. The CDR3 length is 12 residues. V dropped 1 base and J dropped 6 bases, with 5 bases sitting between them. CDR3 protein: CASSLASDTQYF. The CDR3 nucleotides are TGTGCCAGCAGCTTAGCGTCGGATACGCAGTATTTT.

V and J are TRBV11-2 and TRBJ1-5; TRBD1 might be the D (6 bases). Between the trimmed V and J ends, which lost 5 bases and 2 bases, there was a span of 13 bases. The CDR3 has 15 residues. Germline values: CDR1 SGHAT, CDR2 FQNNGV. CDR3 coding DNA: TGTGCCAGCAGCCTAACAGGGAGTGGCAATCAGCCCCAGCATTTT. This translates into CASSLTGSGNQPQHF.

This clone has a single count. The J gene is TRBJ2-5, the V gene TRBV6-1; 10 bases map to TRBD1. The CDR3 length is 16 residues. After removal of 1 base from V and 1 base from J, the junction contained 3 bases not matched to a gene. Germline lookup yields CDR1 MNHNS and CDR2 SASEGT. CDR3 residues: CASSEGDRGPQETQYF. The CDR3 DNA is TGTGCCAGCAGTGAAGGGGACAGGGGACCCCAAGAGACCCAGTACTTC.

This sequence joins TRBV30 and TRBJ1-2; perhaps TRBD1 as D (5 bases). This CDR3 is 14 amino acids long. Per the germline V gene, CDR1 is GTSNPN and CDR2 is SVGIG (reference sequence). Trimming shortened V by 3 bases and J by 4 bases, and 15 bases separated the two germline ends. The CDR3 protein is CAWRRRDLAYGYTF. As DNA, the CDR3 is TGTGCCTGGAGACGCAGGGATCTCGCCTATGGCTACACCTTC.

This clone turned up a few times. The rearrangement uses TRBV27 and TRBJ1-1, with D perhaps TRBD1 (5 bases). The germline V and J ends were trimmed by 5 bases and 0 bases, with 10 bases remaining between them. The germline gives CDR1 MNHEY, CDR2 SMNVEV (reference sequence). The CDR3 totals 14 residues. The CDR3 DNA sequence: TGTGCCAGCAGTGAGGACACTATGAACACTGAAGCTTTCTTT. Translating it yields CASSEDTMNTEAFF.

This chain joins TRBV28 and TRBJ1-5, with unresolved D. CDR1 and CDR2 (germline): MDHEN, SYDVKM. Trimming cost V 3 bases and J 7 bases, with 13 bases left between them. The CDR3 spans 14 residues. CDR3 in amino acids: CASSFRGFSQPQHF. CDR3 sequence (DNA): TGTGCCAGCAGTTTCAGAGGGTTTTCGCAGCCCCAGCATTTT.

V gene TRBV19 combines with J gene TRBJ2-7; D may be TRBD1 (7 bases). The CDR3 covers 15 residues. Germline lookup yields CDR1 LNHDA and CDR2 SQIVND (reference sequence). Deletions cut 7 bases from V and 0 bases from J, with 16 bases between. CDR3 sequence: CASTAGQKNSYEQYF. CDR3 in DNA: TGTGCCAGTACCGCGGGACAGAAAAACTCCTACGAGCAGTACTTC.

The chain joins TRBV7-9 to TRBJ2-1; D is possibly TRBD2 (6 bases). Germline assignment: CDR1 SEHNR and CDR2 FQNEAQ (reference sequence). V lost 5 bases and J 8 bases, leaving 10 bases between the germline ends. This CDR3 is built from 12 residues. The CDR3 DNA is TGTGCCAGCAGCCATTCGGGGGATGAGCAGTTCTTC. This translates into CASSHSGDEQFF.

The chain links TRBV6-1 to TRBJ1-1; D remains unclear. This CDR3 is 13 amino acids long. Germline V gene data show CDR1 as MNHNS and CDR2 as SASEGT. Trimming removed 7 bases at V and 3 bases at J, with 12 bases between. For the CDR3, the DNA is TGTGCCAGCATCTGGACGCGGGACACTGAAGCTTTCTTT. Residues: CASIWTRDTEAFF.